The entry below gives a single TCR beta chain sequence along with its context. Germline assignment: CDR1 SGHRS and CDR2 YFSETQ. Trimming pared 4 bases from V and 2 bases from J, leaving 10 bases between. The CDR3 runs to 15 residues. The entry originates in a study of molecular identifiers for immune sequencing clone quantification. Study-level information: Four of five splits of RNA from about 20,000 or 100,000 naive CD8 cells were sequenced in replicates.

TCRdb reprocessed the PCR reads with MiXCR, giving one entry per CDR3 protein. The sample records about 320,000 distinct CDR3 sequences, roughly 24% being singletons. The sample was naive CD8+ T cells from blood, with Jurkat cell RNA spiked in. Regarding subset: FACS-sorted CD8+CD4-CCR7+CD45RA+ naive T cells. The chain uses TRBV5-1 and TRBJ2-6; D unresolved. The receptor was derived from a human donor in good health. Some libraries in this study had Jurkat cell RNA spiked in. DNA for the CDR3: TGCGCCAGCAGCCCCCAGGCTACTGGGGCCAACGTCCTGACTTTC. Encoded protein: CASSPQATGANVLTF. Complete variable domain (other parts from reference TRBV5-1 and TRBJ2-6): KAGVTQTPRYLIKTRGQQVTLSCSPISGHRSVSWYQQTPGQGLQFLFEYFSETQRNKGNFPGRFSGRQFSNSRSEMNVSTLELGDSALYLCASSPQATGANVLTFGAGSRLTVL.